The present TCR beta chain was sequenced within a study of T cell responses to AZD1222 COVID-19 vaccine. The wider study: Pooled in the analysis were second doses at about 4 or about 12 weeks. Study observations and caveats: Unmutated regions of variants are reportedly targeted by nearly half of spike-specific TCRs.

Assay: immunoSEQ multiplex PCR; the TCRdb copy retains only in-frame clones and omits some. Among over 100,000 clones listed, under 90% were seen once. Per the germline V gene, CDR1 is MNHEY and CDR2 is SVGAGI. CDR3 length equals 16 residues. The junction had 3 bases not matched to a gene; V was cut back by 0 bases and J by 2 bases. Notes on this clone: The antigen remains unidentified.

The origin of this receptor is an adult in good health. This specimen consisted of peripheral blood, obtained on day 0 of AZD1222 vaccination. The V call is TRBV6-5, the J call TRBJ2-7; TRBD1 agrees at 11 bases. CDR3 region: CASSYSGQGGPYEQYF. CDR3 nucleotide sequence: TGTGCCAGCAGTTACTCGGGACAGGGGGGCCCCTACGAGCAGTACTTC.